This T cell receptor beta chain was captured by sequencing in a study of shared clonotypes between healthy human individuals. Every subset's genomic DNA went evenly onto several immunoSEQ plates. The table came from immunoSEQ multiplex PCR; TCRdb's copy has only in-frame clones and leaves some out. The data hold roughly 1,500,000 clones, with approximately 98% observed a single time. Germline V gives CDR1 MDHEN, CDR2 SYDVKM. Trimming took off 7 bases at V and 2 bases at J, with 17 bases between the two ends. The CDR3 consists of 16 residues. Material for sequencing was naive CD4+ T cells sorted from blood. As to subset: CD45RA+ positively selected. This sequence originates from a man under 40 in good health. The chain is built from TRBV28 and TRBJ1-4, with D tentatively TRBD1 (6 bases). Here the CDR3 reads CASTLPGAATNEKLFF. Written as DNA, the CDR3 is TGTGCCAGCACTCTCCCGGGGGCGGCGACTAATGAAAAACTGTTTTTT.